This TCR beta chain was found in a study of STAT5B mutations in CD4+ large granular lymphocyte leukemia. Overall study findings and caveats: Main leukemic clonotypes were patient-specific, but about 26% appeared at low frequency elsewhere.

Generated by immunoSEQ multiplex PCR, the TCRdb table keeps only in-frame clones and is missing some. The sample includes about 30,000 clones, roughly 77% of them seen just once. Germline-derived CDR1 and CDR2 are SEHNR and FQNEAQ (reference sequence). CDR3 length: 16 amino acids. The V end lost 4 bases, the J end lost 0 bases, and 13 bases lay between the germline ends. With respect to this clone: The target antigen is unknown.

The chain links TRBV7-9 to TRBJ2-1, with D uncertain. This sequence originates from a human donor in good health. The sequenced sample was CD4+ T cells from blood buffy coats. This CDR3 reads CASSSTDPSSYNEQFF. As DNA, the CDR3 is TGTGCCAGCAGCTCCACCGACCCGAGCTCCTACAATGAGCAGTTCTTC.